Presented here are 7 T cell receptor beta chains from one specimen sequenced in a study of cytomegalovirus exposure and HLA in healthy donors. Primers included in the PCR were 60 Vbeta and 13 Jbeta primers. Repertoires were generated with immunoSEQ multiplex PCR, while TCRdb's copy carries only in-frame clones and drops some. The sample holds fewer than 110,000 clones, 55% to 85% seen once. Specimen: PBMCs. The receptor set was obtained from a man aged 30 to 45 in good health and CMV-seronegative.

The genes are TRBV11-3 and TRBJ2-7, with unresolved D. The CDR3 contains 13 residues. Trimming stripped 1 base from V and 7 bases from J, with 11 bases between. Germline CDR1 SGHNT, CDR2 YENEEA. The CDR3 DNA is TGTGCCAGCAGCTTAGGAAGATCCGGGGAGCAGTACTTC. It encodes CASSLGRSGEQYF.

The CDR3 DNA sequence: TGTGCCACCAGCAGAGAGCAGGGGGCGTACAATGAGCAGTTCTTC. Its protein is CATSREQGAYNEQFF. V and J are TRBV15 and TRBJ2-1; the match to TRBD1 covers 8 bases. Looked up from germline, CDR1 is LNHNV and CDR2 is YYDKDF (reference sequence). The length of the CDR3 is 15 residues. Germline trimming cut 0 bases from V and 4 bases from J; bases unmatched to any gene: 2. The entire variable domain, with the rest obtained from reference TRBV15 and TRBJ2-1, is as follows: DAMVIQNPRYQVTQFGKPVTLSCSQTLNHNVMYWYQQKSSQAPKLLFHYYDKDFNNEADTPDNFQSRRPNTSFCFLDIRSPGLGDTAMYLCATSREQGAYNEQFFGPGTRLTVL.

This clone was observed once. The rearrangement links TRBV30 to TRBJ2-2, with a weak D call TRBD1 (5 bases). The V end was cut by 1 base, the J end by 1 base, with 19 bases between. Germline CDR1 reads GTSNPN; CDR2 reads SVGIG (reference sequence). CDR3 length: 18 residues. CDR3 DNA: TGTGCCTGGAGTGGCCTTGATTGGGGCCGGTGGAACACCGGGGAGCTGTTTTTT. Encoded protein: CAWSGLDWGRWNTGELFF.

The chain employs TRBV7-9 and TRBJ2-7, with D perhaps TRBD2 (7 bases). V shed 5 bases and J shed 7 bases, with 18 bases lying between them. The germline V gene encodes CDR1 SEHNR and CDR2 FQNEAQ (reference sequence). There are 14 residues in the CDR3. CDR3 in amino acids: CASSPRGAPGEQYF. The CDR3 region has the DNA TGTGCCAGCAGCCCCCGGGGGGCGCCGGGGGAGCAGTACTTC.

The CDR3 protein is CASSPTGGAGEKLFF. CDR3 DNA sequence: TGCGCCAGCAGCCCGACAGGGGGCGCGGGGGAAAAACTGTTTTTT. The chain employs TRBV5-1 and TRBJ1-4; 10 bases line up with TRBD1. Germline-derived CDR1 and CDR2 are SGHRS and YFSETQ. Trimming cost V 4 bases and J 8 bases; bases outside gene matches: 8. This CDR3 comprises 15 residues.

V usage is TRBV7-7 and J usage is TRBJ2-3, with D possibly matching TRBD1 (6 bases). There are 13 residues in the CDR3. Trimming cost V 5 bases and J 5 bases, with 11 bases left between them. Germline CDR1 is SSHAT and CDR2 is FNYEAQ (reference sequence). As DNA, the CDR3 is TGTGCCAGCAGCCCCCGAGGGGGAGATACGCAGTATTTT. Translated: CASSPRGGDTQYF.

The V call is TRBV7-9, the J call TRBJ2-7; 9 nucleotides align to TRBD2. CDR1 and CDR2 from the germline V gene are SEHNR and FQNEAQ (reference sequence). Unmatched junction bases numbered 4, after V lost 5 bases and J lost 2 bases. This CDR3 is built from 14 residues. For the CDR3, the DNA is TGTGCCAGCAGCCCCCGACTAGCGGCCTACGAGCAGTACTTC. It specifies CASSPRLAAYEQYF.